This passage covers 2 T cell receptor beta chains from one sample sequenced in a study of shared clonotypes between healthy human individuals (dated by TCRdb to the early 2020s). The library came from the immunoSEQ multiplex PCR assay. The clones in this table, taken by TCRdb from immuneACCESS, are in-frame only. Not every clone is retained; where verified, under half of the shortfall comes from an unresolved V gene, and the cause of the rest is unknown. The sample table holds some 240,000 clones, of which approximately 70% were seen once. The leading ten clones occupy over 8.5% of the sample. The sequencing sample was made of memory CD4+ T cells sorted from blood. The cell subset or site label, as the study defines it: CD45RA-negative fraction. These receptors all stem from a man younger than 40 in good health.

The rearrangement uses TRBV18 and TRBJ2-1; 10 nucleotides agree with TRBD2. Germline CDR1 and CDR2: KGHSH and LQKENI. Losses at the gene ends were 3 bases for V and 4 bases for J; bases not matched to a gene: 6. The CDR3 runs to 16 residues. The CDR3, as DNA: TGTGCCAGCTCACCCATAGCGGGGGGACGATACAATGAGCAGTTCTTC. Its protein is CASSPIAGGRYNEQFF.

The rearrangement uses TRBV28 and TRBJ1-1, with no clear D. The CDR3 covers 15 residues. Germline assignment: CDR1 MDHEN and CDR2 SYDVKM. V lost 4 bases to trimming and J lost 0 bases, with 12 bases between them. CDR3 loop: CASSYQGSLNTEAFF. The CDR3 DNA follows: TGTGCCAGCAGTTATCAAGGGAGTCTGAACACTGAAGCTTTCTTT.